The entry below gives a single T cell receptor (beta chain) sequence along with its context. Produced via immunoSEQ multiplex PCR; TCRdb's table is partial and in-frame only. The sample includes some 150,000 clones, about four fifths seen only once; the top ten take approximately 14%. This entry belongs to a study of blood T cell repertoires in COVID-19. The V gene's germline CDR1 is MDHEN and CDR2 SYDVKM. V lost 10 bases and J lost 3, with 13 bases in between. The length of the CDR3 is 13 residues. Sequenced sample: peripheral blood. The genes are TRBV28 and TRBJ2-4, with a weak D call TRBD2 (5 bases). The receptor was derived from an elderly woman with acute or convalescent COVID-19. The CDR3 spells CATTPGNKNIQYF. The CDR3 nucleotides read TGTGCCACCACCCCCGGGAACAAAAACATTCAGTACTTC.